The text below deals with one T cell receptor beta chain. Authors' methods: Counts of nucleated cells, estimated from reference gene primer amplification, were obtained. The table came from immunoSEQ multiplex PCR; TCRdb's copy has only in-frame clones and leaves some out. The D gene and trimming were derived from the DNA, and the V and J assignments and clone size from that table. This table holds 73,000 or so clones, around 82% found once. These data come from a study of blood T cell repertoires in COVID-19. Study-level background: The United States, Italy and Spain supplied acute and convalescent COVID-19 samples.

V was cut by 0 bases and J by 2 bases, with 7 bases left in between. CDR1 is SGHRS, CDR2 YFSETQ, per germline. The CDR3 extends over 14 amino acids. Sequencing was done on a sample of peripheral blood. The chain links TRBV5-1 to TRBJ2-3; maybe TRBD1 (5 bases). The receptor's source is a woman in her sixties with acute or convalescent COVID-19. Here the CDR3 DNA reads TGCGCCAGCAGCTTGGGACAGACCACAGATACGCAGTATTTT. It encodes CASSLGQTTDTQYF.